The 23 T cell receptor beta chains below all came from one sample that was sequenced in a study of blood T cells in healthy people across ages. The use of a sample-barcoded 5' primer and a J-beta primer mix characterized a second PCR of roughly 7 to 11 cycles. TCRdb fed the 5' RACE reads into MiXCR, producing one record per CDR3 protein. This sample carries under 950,000 distinct CDR3 sequences, 22% of them seen once, and the ten largest clones take roughly 22%. Sample: blood. The receptors were gathered from a man in his 70s in good health.

The chain links TRBV5-1 to TRBJ1-2; D call uncertain. The germline V and J ends were trimmed by 4 bases and 4 bases, with 17 bases remaining between them. The germline gives CDR1 SGHRS, CDR2 YFSETQ. The CDR3 is 15 residues long. This CDR3 reads CASSLEPSGPYGYTF. In nucleotides, the CDR3 is TGCGCCAGCAGCCTGGAACCCTCAGGCCCCTATGGCTACACCTTC.

This clonotype has only a few counts. V is TRBV7-9 and J is TRBJ1-1; the D is unclear. Germline V gene data show CDR1 as SEHNR and CDR2 as FQNEAQ (reference sequence). The CDR3 length is 14 residues. V lost 5 bases, J lost 5 bases, and 15 bases lay in between. Written as DNA, the CDR3 is TGTGCCAGCAGCCCAACAAGGGAGGTTACTGAAGCTTTCTTT. This encodes CASSPTREVTEAFF.

V usage is TRBV7-2 and J usage is TRBJ2-3, with D perhaps matching TRBD2 (7 bases). The V gene lost 3 bases and the J gene lost 3 bases, with 25 bases spanning the gap. The germline gives CDR1 SGHTA, CDR2 FQGNSA. The CDR3 has 19 amino acids. This CDR3 reads CASSFRSPAGAGLTDTQYF. CDR3 DNA sequence: TGTGCCAGCAGCTTCCGTAGCCCCGCGGGGGCGGGTTTAACAGATACGCAGTATTTT.

Concerning this clonotype: At one end the junction does not follow the germline gene, possibly because of a read error. J is TRBJ2-5 and V is TRBV20-1, with TRBD1 matching over 11 bases. This CDR3 comprises 13 residues. The germline CDR1 and CDR2 sequences are DFQATT and SNEGSKA (reference sequence). This CDR3 is CSASGTGGETQCF. DNA for the CDR3: TGCAGTGCTAGTGGGACAGGGGGAGAGACCCAGTGCTTC.

This clonotype appeared a few times. J is TRBJ2-2 and V is TRBV10-3; D uncertain. V dropped 3 bases and J dropped 9 bases, with 8 bases sitting between them. Germline CDR1 reads ENHRY; CDR2 reads SYGVKD. The CDR3 consists of 12 residues. The CDR3 DNA reads TGTGCCATCAGTGACTGGGGAAGGGAGCTGTTTTTT. Protein sequence: CAISDWGRELFF.

The count of this clonotype is one. This may arise from a read error, as a much more abundant clone is one base away. V is TRBV18 and J is TRBJ2-5; D not certain. CDR3 length equals 12 residues. CDR1 and CDR2 (germline): KGHSH, LQKENI. The CDR3: CASSPVQEAQYF. The CDR3, as DNA: TGTGCCAGCTCACCAGTCCAAGAGGCCCAGTACTTC.

This clonotype was picked up one time. V gene TRBV21-1 combines with J gene TRBJ2-7; the D call in the table, TRBD1, was not verified against the DNA. TRBV21-1 constitutes a pseudogene. This CDR3 comprises 16 residues. The CDR3 loop reads CASTGGSRDRGLRQYF. The CDR3 DNA sequence: TGTGCCAGCACCGGTGGGAGCCGGGACAGGGGCCTTAGGCAGTACTTC.

The chain uses TRBV20-1 and TRBJ1-6, with 10 bases lining up with TRBD1. This CDR3 is built from 15 residues. Losses at the gene ends were 5 bases for V and 9 bases for J; bases not matched to a gene: 10. CDR1 and CDR2 from the germline V gene are DFQATT and SNEGSKA (reference sequence). In nucleotides, the CDR3 is TGCAGTGCTCCGCGACCGGGACAGGGGTTTTCACCCCTCCACTTT. This sequence encodes CSAPRPGQGFSPLHF.

This clonotype was seen only a few times. The gene calls are TRBV10-3 and TRBJ2-5, with TRBD2 matching 9 bases. TRBJ2-7 explains the end of the DNA better; the J call may be wrong. The germline V gene encodes CDR1 ENHRY and CDR2 SYGVKD. This CDR3 is built from 15 residues. The CDR3 DNA reads TGTGCCATCAGTGACACCGGGACTAGCTTTGGCGAGCAGTACGTC. Encoded protein: CAISDTGTSFGEQYV.

In its sample, this clonotype was seen a few times. This chain connects TRBV12-3 or TRBV12-4 to TRBJ2-5; 7 nucleotides align to TRBD1. The CDR3 contains 14 residues. Germline trimming cut 6 bases from V and 4 bases from J; bases unmatched to any gene: 8. CDR3 sequence (DNA): TGTGCCAGCAGACCAACAGGGGTAGGAGAGACCCAGTACTTC. Its protein is CASRPTGVGETQYF.

J is TRBJ2-7 and V is TRBV5-1, with unresolved D. Germline lookup yields CDR1 SGHRS and CDR2 YFSETQ. Trimming removed 2 bases from V and 5 bases from J, with 5 bases in between. The CDR3 is made up of 11 amino acids. DNA of the CDR3: TGCGCCAGCAGCTTTAAGCACGAGCAGTACTTC. Its protein product is CASSFKHEQYF.

The V and J genes are TRBV7-6 and TRBJ1-4; D gene unclear. The CDR3 length is 15 residues. Trimming shortened V by 3 bases and J by 3 bases, and 11 bases separated the two germline ends. Looked up from germline, CDR1 is SGHVS and CDR2 is FNYEAQ. Here the CDR3 DNA reads TGTGCCAGCAGCTTTTATCCCGGACCTAATGAAAAACTGTTTTTT. This sequence encodes CASSFYPGPNEKLFF.

This chain links TRBV6-1 with TRBJ1-2; 11 nucleotides agree with TRBD1. From germline, CDR1 is MNHNS and CDR2 SASEGT. The CDR3 has 12 amino acids. With V trimmed by 7 bases and J by 7 bases, 2 bases remained unmatched. CDR3 nucleotides: TGTGCCAGCACCGGGACAGGGGGTGGCTACACCTTC. This translates into CASTGTGGGYTF.

The chain employs TRBV7-8 and TRBJ2-1; D is unresolved. Trimming left V 1 base short and J 0 bases short, with 10 bases between. Per germline, CDR1 SGHVS and CDR2 FQNEAQ. The CDR3 contains 16 residues. The CDR3 nucleotides are TGTGCCAGCAGCTTAGGGCAGATGAGCTCCTACAATGAGCAGTTCTTC. Its protein product is CASSLGQMSSYNEQFF.

This sequence joins TRBV29-1 and TRBJ2-3, with TRBD1 identical over 10 bases. The CDR3 contains 16 residues. The germline V gene has CDR1 SQVTM and CDR2 ANQGSEA. J lost 1 base, V lost 1 base, and 5 bases had no gene match. This chain's CDR3 is CSVEGDRGLGTDTQYF. The CDR3 region has the DNA TGCAGCGTTGAAGGAGACAGGGGGCTCGGCACAGATACGCAGTATTTT.

This clonotype has a handful of counts. The chain couples TRBV18 to TRBJ1-4; D uncertain. Trimming pared 3 bases from V and 7 bases from J, leaving 9 bases between. CDR1 KGHSH and CDR2 LQKENI come from the germline V gene. CDR3 length: 13 amino acids. As DNA, the CDR3 is TGTGCCAGCTCACCCGCACGGGTTGAAAAACTGTTTTTT. This translates into CASSPARVEKLFF. Together with reference TRBV18 and TRBJ1-4, the CDR3 gives the full variable domain: NAGVMQNPRHLVRRRGQEARLRCSPMKGHSHVYWYRQLPEEGLKFMVYLQKENIIDESGMPKERFSAEFPKEGPSILRIQQVVRGDSAAYFCASSPARVEKLFFGSGTQLSVL.

The rearrangement joins TRBV12-3 or TRBV12-4 to TRBJ1-4; D gene ambiguous. This CDR3 region has 14 residues. V was cut by 6 bases and J by 5 bases, with 13 bases left in between. CDR3 sequence: CASSPGVGNEKLFF. CDR3 coding DNA: TGTGCCAGCAGCCCCGGGGTGGGGAATGAAAAACTGTTTTTT.

The chain employs TRBV5-5 and TRBJ2-3, with TRBD2 matching over 8 bases. CDR3 length: 16 residues. Germline trimming cut 3 bases from V and 5 bases from J; bases unmatched to any gene: 11. The germline V gene has CDR1 SGHKS and CDR2 YYEKEE (reference sequence). The CDR3: CASSSLTGGLRDTQYF. CDR3 DNA: TGTGCCAGCAGCTCCCTAACGGGGGGGCTCAGAGATACGCAGTATTTT.

This clonotype was counted only a few times. The V call is TRBV18, the J call TRBJ2-5, with D perhaps TRBD1 or TRBD2 (5 bases each). The CDR3 has 16 amino acids. Germline V gene sequence: CDR1 KGHSH, CDR2 LQKENI. Trimming stripped 0 bases from V and 8 bases from J, with 19 bases between. This CDR3 is CASSPPVLQGRTTQYF. CDR3 DNA sequence: TGTGCCAGCTCACCACCGGTACTTCAGGGTCGGACTACCCAGTACTTC.

This clonotype was seen a handful of times. The rearrangement joins TRBV12-3 or TRBV12-4 to TRBJ2-5; D is uncertain. The CDR3 length is 13 residues. Trimming stripped 5 bases from V and 1 base from J, with 8 bases between. CDR3 in DNA: TGTGCCAGCAGTAACCCCTCCCAAGAGACCCAGTACTTC. Its translation: CASSNPSQETQYF.

The chain recombines TRBV20-1 with TRBJ1-5; 7 bases are shared with TRBD1. The CDR3 is made up of 13 amino acids. Germline CDR1 reads DFQATT; CDR2 reads SNEGSKA (reference sequence). J gave up 7 bases and V 5 bases, and 8 bases lay outside the gene matches. The CDR3 DNA reads TGCAGTGCTCCACAGGGGAGGAACCAGCCCCAGCATTTT. Amino acids: CSAPQGRNQPQHF.

This clonotype has only a few counts. The rearrangement uses TRBV28 and TRBJ2-5; a possible D gene is TRBD2 (6 bases). Judging by the DNA end, TRBJ2-1 fits better; the J call may be wrong. This CDR3 comprises 14 residues. Germline V lookup: CDR1 MDHEN, CDR2 SYDVKM. The DNA of the CDR3 is TGTGCCAGCTACACGGGGGTTCTTTCGTATGAGCAGTTCTTC. Protein product: CASYTGVLSYEQFF.

This clonotype was seen ten or more times. The chain combines TRBV5-6 with TRBJ1-1; a possible D gene is TRBD1 (5 bases). This CDR3 contains 12 residues. The V gene lost 2 bases and the J gene lost 5 bases, with 7 bases spanning the gap. The V gene's germline CDR1 is SGHDT and CDR2 YYEEEE. CDR3 protein: CASSLDRTEAFF. The CDR3 DNA follows: TGTGCCAGCAGCTTAGACAGAACTGAAGCTTTCTTT.